This TCR beta chain comes out of a study of follicular helper T cells after annual influenza vaccination. Findings and caveats of the study: Day 7 ICOS+CD38+ clones later appeared mostly in ICOS-CD38- cTfh. ICOS+CD38+ cTfh clonality tracked population frequency, and its change tracked circulating plasmablast change.

Remarks on this clone: Its antigen is as yet unknown.

V was cut by 4 bases and J by 7 bases, with 13 bases left in between. Germline V gene lookup returns CDR1 MNHEY and CDR2 SMNVEV (reference sequence). CDR3 length: 13 residues. Sample time point: 2013-2014 season, 7 days after vaccination. TCRdb's table, derived via immunoSEQ multiplex PCR, lists solely in-frame clones and lacks some. Of 9,500 to 10,000 clones in the sample, 80% to 85% were seen once. The material sequenced was CXCR5- memory CD4+ T cells sorted from blood, taken 7 days after influenza vaccination. The source of this sequence is an adult who received the influenza vaccine. V usage is TRBV27 and J usage is TRBJ1-2; D possibly corresponds to TRBD1 (6 bases). CDR3 sequence: CASSYGQGFGYTF. CDR3 nucleotides: TGTGCCAGCAGTTATGGCCAGGGGTTTGGCTACACCTTC.